A selection of T cell receptor beta chains follows, all from one sample in a study of circulating CD8 cells and anti-PD-1 response in melanoma. TCRdb reprocessed the reads with MiXCR, giving one entry per CDR3 protein. The table includes about 460 distinct CDR3 sequences, less than 15% detected once. Sequencing used CD8+ T cells from PBMCs, obtained at baseline or after one month of anti-PD-1 therapy (not recorded which). The receptors shown here come from a human donor with melanoma. Each CDR3 is given with its conserved first and last residue. A D gene is named only where the DNA matches it firmly. A row's size may be missing; if present it is once, few, many or a size class.

CDR3,DNA,V,J,size,D
CASSPSRPLGEKLFF,TGTGCCAGCAGCCCGTCTCGGCCTCTAGGGGAAAAACTGTTTTTT,TRBV11-2,TRBJ1-4,few,NA
CSVFQGYEQYF,TGCAGCGTTTTTCAGGGCTACGAGCAGTACTTC,TRBV29-1,TRBJ2-7,medium-sized,NA
CASSYEGGYEQYF,TGTGCCAGCAGTTACGAGGGGGGCTACGAGCAGTACTTC,TRBV6-6,TRBJ2-7,large,NA
CASSQDGGGTDTQYF,TGCGCCAGCAGCCAAGATGGGGGAGGCACAGATACGCAGTATTTT,TRBV28,TRBJ2-3,NA,NA
CASSPTGTGIPGELFF,TGCGCCAGCAGCCCAACCGGGACAGGGATCCCCGGGGAGCTGTTTTTT,TRBV5-1,TRBJ2-2,large,TRBD1
CSGTGQGNSYEQYF,TGCAGTGGGACTGGACAAGGGAACTCCTACGAGCAGTACTTC,TRBV29-1,TRBJ2-7,large,NA
CASSWDFRQYQETQYF,TGTGCCAGCAGCTGGGATTTTCGTCAGTACCAAGAGACCCAGTACTTC,TRBV5-4,TRBJ2-5,hyperexpanded,NA
CASSYSGGGGEQFF,TGTGCCAGCAGTTATTCGGGGGGTGGCGGCGAGCAGTTCTTC,TRBV6-5,TRBJ2-1,medium-sized,TRBD2
CASSQGTFGYEQYF,TGCGCCAGCAGCCAGGGGACTTTCGGTTACGAGCAGTACTTC,TRBV4-1,TRBJ2-7,medium-sized,NA
CASSQDFMNTEAFF,TGTGCCAGCAGCCAAGACTTCATGAACACTGAAGCTTTCTTT,TRBV28,TRBJ1-1,large,NA
CASSPRETGRNEQYF,TGTGCCAGCTCACCACGCGAGACAGGGCGTAACGAGCAGTACTTC,TRBV18,TRBJ2-7,medium-sized,TRBD1
CASKWTGGELNSPLHF,TGTGCCAGCAAATGGACAGGGGGAGAGCTGAATTCACCCCTCCACTTT,TRBV28,TRBJ1-6,NA,TRBD1
CASSLDGQGASYEQYF,TGTGCCAGCAGTTTAGATGGACAGGGCGCCTCCTACGAGCAGTACTTC,TRBV27,TRBJ2-7,large,TRBD1
CASSALLAGSSYEQYF,TGTGCCAGCAGCGCCTTACTAGCGGGAAGCTCCTACGAGCAGTACTTC,TRBV5-5,TRBJ2-7,large,TRBD2
CASSIASGFASDEQFF,TGTGCCAGTAGTATAGCGTCAGGGTTCGCGTCGGATGAGCAGTTCTTC,TRBV19,TRBJ2-1,large,NA
CASSFEYTGELFF,TGTGCCAGCAGTTTTGAGTACACCGGGGAGCTGTTTTTT,TRBV28,TRBJ2-2,medium-sized,NA
CASSPTSEAELFF,TGTGCCAGCAGTCCGACTAGCGAGGCGGAGCTGTTTTTT,TRBV27,TRBJ2-2,medium-sized,TRBD2
CASSHRGTNQPQHF,TGTGCCAGCAGCCACAGGGGGACCAATCAGCCCCAGCATTTT,TRBV28,TRBJ1-5,large,TRBD1
CASSRLALSADTQYF,TGTGCCAGCAGCCGACTAGCGCTTTCAGCAGATACGCAGTATTTT,TRBV7-3,TRBJ2-3,hyperexpanded,TRBD2
CMATGTSGYSYNEQFF,TGCATGGCTACCGGGACTAGCGGATACTCCTACAATGAGCAGTTCTTC,TRBV20-1,TRBJ2-1,medium-sized,TRBD2
CSVRRYTGELFF,TGCAGCGTCAGGAGGTACACCGGGGAGCTGTTTTTT,TRBV29-1,TRBJ2-2,large,NA
CSARDRDRGLELFF,TGCAGTGCTAGAGATAGGGACAGGGGGCTGGAACTGTTTTTT,TRBV20-1,TRBJ1-4,medium-sized,TRBD1
CASSFGQIYEQYF,TGTGCCAGCAGCTTTGGACAGATTTACGAGCAGTACTTC,TRBV7-2,TRBJ2-7,medium-sized,NA
CASSDLGVADYEQYF,TGTGCCAGCAGTGACCTGGGAGTGGCGGACTACGAGCAGTACTTC,TRBV2,TRBJ2-7,medium-sized,NA
CASSISYGFEAFF,TGTGCCAGTAGTATTTCTTACGGGTTTGAAGCTTTCTTT,TRBV19,TRBJ1-1,large,NA
CAISDQLDGHSGANVLTF,TGTGCCATCAGTGATCAATTGGACGGACACTCTGGGGCCAACGTCCTGACTTTC,TRBV10-3,TRBJ2-6,medium-sized,NA
CSARDRSRSGNTIYF,TGCAGTGCTAGAGATCGGTCCCGCTCTGGAAACACCATATATTTT,TRBV20-1,TRBJ1-3,medium-sized,NA
CASSPGIGDRYNEQFF,TGCGCCAGCAGCCCGGGGATTGGGGATCGATACAATGAGCAGTTCTTC,TRBV4-1,TRBJ2-1,large,NA
CASTLSGGSEQYF,TGTGCCAGCACCTTGAGTGGGGGGAGCGAGCAGTACTTC,TRBV27,TRBJ2-7,medium-sized,NA
CASSRGGRNQPQHF,TGTGCCAGCAGCCGAGGAGGGCGCAATCAGCCCCAGCATTTT,TRBV28,TRBJ1-5,large,NA
CASSALGTGELFF,TGTGCCAGCAGTGCGTTGGGGACCGGGGAGCTGTTTTTT,TRBV6-2/TRBV6-3,TRBJ2-2,large,NA
CASSLGLAGVLTDTQYF,TGTGCCAGCAGCTTGGGACTAGCGGGCGTACTAACAGATACGCAGTATTTT,TRBV5-4,TRBJ2-3,few,TRBD2
CASSPVQGSHEQYF,TGTGCCAGCAGCCCGGTCCAAGGCTCCCATGAGCAGTACTTC,TRBV2,TRBJ2-7,NA,NA
CASTSPLAGGTDTQYF,TGTGCCAGCACCTCCCCCCTAGCGGGAGGAACAGATACGCAGTATTTT,TRBV27,TRBJ2-3,NA,TRBD2
CASSSSGLANEQYF,TGTGCCAGCAGTTCATCGGGACTAGCGAACGAGCAGTACTTC,TRBV28,TRBJ2-7,large,TRBD2